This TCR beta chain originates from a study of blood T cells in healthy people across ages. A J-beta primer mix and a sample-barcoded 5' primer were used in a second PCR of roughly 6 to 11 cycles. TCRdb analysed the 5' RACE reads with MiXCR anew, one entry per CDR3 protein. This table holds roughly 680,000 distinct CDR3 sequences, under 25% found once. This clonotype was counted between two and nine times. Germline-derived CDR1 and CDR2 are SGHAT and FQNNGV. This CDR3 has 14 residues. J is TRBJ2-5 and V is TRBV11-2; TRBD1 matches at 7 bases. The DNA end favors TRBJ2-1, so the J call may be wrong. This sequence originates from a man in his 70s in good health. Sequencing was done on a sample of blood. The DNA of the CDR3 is TGTGCCAGCAGCTTAACAGGGGTGAGGAATGAGCAGTTCTTC. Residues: CASSLTGVRNEQFF.